A single T cell receptor (beta chain) is shown here with its context. Its antigen is not known. J was trimmed by 4 bases and V by 1 base; bases with no gene match: 17. The CDR3 totals 19 residues. Germline CDR1 SEHNR, CDR2 FQNEAQ (reference sequence). Only CD45RO-negative cells positively selected for CCR7 counted as naive CD8 cells, so terminally differentiated effector memory CD45RA+ cells were excluded. The data originate from a study of shared clonotypes between healthy human individuals. The overall study: Donors had three CD4 naive, three CD4 memory, two CD8 naive and one CD8 memory plate apiece.

When replicate PCRs were run on sorted subsets, they used around 200 ng DNA, some 29,000 T cell genomes. Method: immunoSEQ multiplex PCR; TCRdb's copy keeps in-frame clones and lacks some. The sample lists some 800,000 clones, roughly 92% occurring once. Study-level findings and limits: The study found about 5.1% of naive CD4 clonotypes shared across a few donors. The study generally estimated greater richness for naive than memory subsets.

The chain links TRBV7-9 to TRBJ1-1, with 8 bases aligning to TRBD1. Sequencing was carried out using naive CD8+ T cells sorted from blood. This TCR came from a man aged 25-40 years in good health. The CDR3 is CASSLVAYRGFTRGTEAFF. CDR3 coding DNA: TGTGCCAGCAGCTTAGTGGCCTACAGGGGGTTTACTCGGGGCACTGAAGCTTTCTTT.